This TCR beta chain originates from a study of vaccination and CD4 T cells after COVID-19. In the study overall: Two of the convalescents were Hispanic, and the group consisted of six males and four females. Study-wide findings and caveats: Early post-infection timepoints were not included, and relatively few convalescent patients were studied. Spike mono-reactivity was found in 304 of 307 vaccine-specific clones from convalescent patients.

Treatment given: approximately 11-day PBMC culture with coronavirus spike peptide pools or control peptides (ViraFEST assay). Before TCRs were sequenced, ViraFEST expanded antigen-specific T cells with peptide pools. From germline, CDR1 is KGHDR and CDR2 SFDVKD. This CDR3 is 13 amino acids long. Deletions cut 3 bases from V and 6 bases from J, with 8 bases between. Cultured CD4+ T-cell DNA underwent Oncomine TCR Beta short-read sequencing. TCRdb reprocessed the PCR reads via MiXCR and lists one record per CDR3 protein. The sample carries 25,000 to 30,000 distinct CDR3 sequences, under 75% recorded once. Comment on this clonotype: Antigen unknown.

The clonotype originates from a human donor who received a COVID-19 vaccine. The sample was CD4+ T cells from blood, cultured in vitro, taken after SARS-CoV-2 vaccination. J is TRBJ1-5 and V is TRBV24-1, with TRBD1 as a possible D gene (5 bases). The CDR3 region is CATSDAGTQPQHF. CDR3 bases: TGTGCCACCAGTGATGCAGGGACTCAGCCCCAGCATTTT.